This T cell receptor (beta chain) was sequenced during a study of blood T cells in healthy people across ages. The CDR3 sequence is 16 residues long. The V end lost 0 bases, the J end lost 4 bases, and 15 bases lay between the germline ends. Germline-derived CDR1 and CDR2 are SGHRS and YFSETQ. A sample-barcoded 5' primer and a J-beta primer mix were used in a second PCR of about 6 to 12 cycles. TCRdb processed the 5' RACE reads anew with MiXCR; each CDR3 protein has one entry. The repertoire includes about 830,000 distinct CDR3 sequences, under 80% of them detected once, and 28% sits in the top ten. Sequenced material: blood. The chain joins TRBV5-1 to TRBJ2-3, with D unclear. This clonotype originated in a man in his thirties or forties in good health. CDR3 amino acids: CASSLEASSPADTQYF. The CDR3 coding sequence is TGCGCCAGCAGCTTGGAAGCCTCTTCCCCCGCAGATACGCAGTATTTT.